This paragraph covers one T cell receptor (beta chain) sequence. No antigen is known for it. The source of the sample is a study of vaccination and CD4 T cells after COVID-19. Sequencing of the DNA from cultured CD4+ T cells was carried out with the Oncomine TCR Beta short-read assay. TCRdb reprocessed the PCR reads with MiXCR, giving one entry per CDR3 protein. The data contain 20,000 to 25,000 distinct CDR3 sequences, approximately 48% of them singletons. V lost 0 bases, J lost 4 bases, and 16 bases lay in between. This CDR3 is built from 16 residues. The germline CDR1 and CDR2 sequences are DFQATT and SNEGSKA (reference sequence). Treatment meaning: approximately 9-day PBMC culture with coronavirus spike peptide pools or control peptides (ViraFEST assay).

V and J are TRBV20-1 and TRBJ1-5, with D unclear. This sequence originates from a human donor who had recovered from COVID-19. Input material: CD4+ T cells from blood, cultured in vitro. The CDR3 spells CSARDRRAGANQPQHF. The CDR3 bases are TGCAGTGCTAGAGATCGGAGGGCTGGAGCTAATCAGCCCCAGCATTTT.